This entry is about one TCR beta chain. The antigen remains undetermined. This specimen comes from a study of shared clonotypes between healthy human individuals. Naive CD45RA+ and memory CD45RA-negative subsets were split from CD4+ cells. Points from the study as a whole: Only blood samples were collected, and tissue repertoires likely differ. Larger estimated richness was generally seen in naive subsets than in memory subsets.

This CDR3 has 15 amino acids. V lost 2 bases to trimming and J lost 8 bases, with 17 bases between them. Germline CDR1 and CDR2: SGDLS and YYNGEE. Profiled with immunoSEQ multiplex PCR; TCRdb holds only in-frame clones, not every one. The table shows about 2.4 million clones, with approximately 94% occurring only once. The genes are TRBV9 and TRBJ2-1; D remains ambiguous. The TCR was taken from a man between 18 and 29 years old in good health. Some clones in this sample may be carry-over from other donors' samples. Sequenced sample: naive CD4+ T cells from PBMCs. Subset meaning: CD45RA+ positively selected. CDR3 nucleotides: TGTGCCAGCAGCGTGAATGTGCGGCCAATTTATGAGCAGTTCTTC. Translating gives CASSVNVRPIYEQFF.